These 29 T cell receptor beta chains originate from one sample sequenced in a study of shared clonotypes between healthy human individuals. The repertoire was sequenced with immunoSEQ multiplex PCR; TCRdb's copy has only in-frame clones and lacks some. This sample yields some 2,500,000 clones, of which less than 95% are seen a single time; 0.37% belongs to the top ten. Sequenced: naive CD4+ T cells from PBMCs. Subset given: CD45RA+ positively selected. These receptors all stem from a man in his late teens or twenties in good health. Some clones in this sample may be carry-over from other donors' samples.

The chain links TRBV5-1 to TRBJ2-5, with 7 nucleotides matching TRBD1. The CDR3 is 15 amino acids. Trimming cost V 0 bases and J 2 bases; bases outside gene matches: 4. Germline values: CDR1 SGHRS, CDR2 YFSETQ. CDR3 residues: CASSLEGTAQETQYF. CDR3 coding DNA: TGCGCCAGCAGCTTGGAGGGGACAGCACAAGAGACCCAGTACTTC.

The V gene is TRBV28, the J gene TRBJ1-3; possible D gene TRBD1, 5 bases. This CDR3 has 19 amino acids. Trimming removed 2 bases at V and 0 bases at J, with 20 bases between. The germline V gene has CDR1 MDHEN and CDR2 SYDVKM. The CDR3 bases are TGTGCCAGCAGTTTAGGAAGGGGCCGAGGGGTTAGCTCTGGAAACACCATATATTTT. It codes for CASSLGRGRGVSSGNTIYF.

J is TRBJ2-3 and V is TRBV4-2; 12 bases are shared with TRBD2. Germline loops: CDR1 LGHNA, CDR2 YNFKEQ. The V segment lost 4 bases and the J segment 5 bases; nucleotides outside the gene matches: 10. The CDR3 length is 17 residues. Written as DNA, the CDR3 is TGTGCCAGCAGCCCTTGGACTAGCGGGACCCGGGGAGATACGCAGTATTTT. The encoded protein is CASSPWTSGTRGDTQYF.

The gene calls are TRBV4-2 and TRBJ2-2, with TRBD2 matching 9 bases. Germline V gene lookup returns CDR1 LGHNA and CDR2 YNFKEQ. The V gene end was trimmed by 4 bases and the J gene end by 4 bases; junction bases not matched to a gene: 13. The CDR3 contains 18 residues. The CDR3 DNA reads TGTGCCAGCAGCCCCGTCCTGGCGGGAGGGCCGGGCACCGGGGAGCTGTTTTTT. It yields the protein CASSPVLAGGPGTGELFF.

V is TRBV28 and J is TRBJ2-7; 7 bases map to TRBD2. Germline trimming cut 5 bases from V and 0 bases from J; bases unmatched to any gene: 7. Germline V gene data show CDR1 as MDHEN and CDR2 as SYDVKM. The CDR3 is made up of 15 amino acids. The CDR3 bases are TGTGCCAGCAGTCCACTGGGAGGGAGCTCCTACGAGCAGTACTTC. Translation gives CASSPLGGSSYEQYF.

The chain has TRBV29-1 and TRBJ2-5; 8 positions match TRBD1. Germline values: CDR1 SQVTM, CDR2 ANQGSEA. The junction had 4 bases not matched to a gene; V was cut back by 5 bases and J by 5 bases. The CDR3 is 12 residues long. CDR3 nucleotide sequence: TGCAGCGTTTTCGGACAGGGCGAGACCCAGTACTTC. This gives the protein CSVFGQGETQYF.

The CDR3 loop is CASSTGGSPIVGYTF. CDR3 DNA sequence: TGTGCCAGCAGCACCGGCGGCAGCCCAATAGTGGGCTACACCTTC. This chain links TRBV7-9 with TRBJ1-2; D gene uncertain. CDR1 is SEHNR, CDR2 FQNEAQ, per germline (reference sequence). The V and J ends lost 5 bases and 8 bases respectively, with 21 bases between them. The CDR3 length is 15 residues.

This clone was recorded once. The V call is TRBV6-6, the J call TRBJ2-7; TRBD1 aligns across 7 bases. This CDR3 comprises 15 residues. V gave up 5 bases and J gave up 2 bases; unmatched junction bases: 9. Germline V lookup: CDR1 MNHNY, CDR2 SVGAGI (reference sequence). As DNA, the CDR3 is TGTGCCAGCAGTCGTAGGACAGGAGGACCCTACGAGCAGTACTTC. It is translated as CASSRRTGGPYEQYF.

This sequence joins TRBV7-3 and TRBJ2-6; D may match TRBD1 or TRBD2 (5 bases each). Trimming shortened V by 7 bases and J by 4 bases, and 8 bases separated the two germline ends. CDR3 length: 13 amino acids. The germline CDR1 and CDR2 sequences are SGHTA and FQGTGA. CDR3 sequence (DNA): TGTGCCAGCACTGGGGGAGGGGCCAACGTCCTGACTTTC. Translated, it gives CASTGGGANVLTF.

Regarding this clone: This specimen includes other DNA sequences encoding the same CDR3. The chain employs TRBV5-1 and TRBJ2-7; D may be TRBD1 or TRBD2 (5 bases each). The CDR3 extends over 15 amino acids. Germline V lookup: CDR1 SGHRS, CDR2 YFSETQ. V was trimmed by 5 bases and J by 2 bases, leaving 17 bases between them. The CDR3 region has the DNA TGCGCCAGCAGTCTCGAGCCTTCGGGGCCCTACGAGCAGTACTTC. This gives the protein CASSLEPSGPYEQYF. Full variable domain (outside the CDR3, taken from reference TRBV5-1 and TRBJ2-7): KAGVTQTPRYLIKTRGQQVTLSCSPISGHRSVSWYQQTPGQGLQFLFEYFSETQRNKGNFPGRFSGRQFSNSRSEMNVSTLELGDSALYLCASSLEPSGPYEQYFGPGTRLTVT.

This rearrangement joins TRBV28 to TRBJ2-2; no definite D call. The CDR3 totals 15 residues. Germline CDR1 MDHEN, CDR2 SYDVKM. Trimming cost V 7 bases and J 3 bases, with 15 bases left between them. The CDR3 sequence is CASTPERRYTGELFF. The CDR3 DNA sequence: TGTGCCAGCACCCCGGAGCGCAGGTACACCGGGGAGCTGTTTTTT.

The J gene is TRBJ1-1, the V gene TRBV5-1; no definite D call. V lost 3 bases and J lost 3, with 12 bases in between. The CDR3 is 14 amino acids. Germline V gene data show CDR1 as SGHRS and CDR2 as YFSETQ. CDR3 region: CASSWEVGYTEAFF. The CDR3 DNA reads TGCGCCAGCAGCTGGGAAGTTGGGTACACTGAAGCTTTCTTT.

This clone occurred a few times. The chain combines TRBV30 with TRBJ1-2; D gene unclear. Germline V gene lookup returns CDR1 GTSNPN and CDR2 SVGIG (reference sequence). Between the trimmed V and J ends, which lost 1 base and 8 bases, there was a span of 11 bases. This CDR3 region has 12 residues. CDR3 amino acids: CAWSGVRTGYTF. The CDR3 coding sequence is TGTGCCTGGAGTGGGGTCAGAACCGGCTACACCTTC.

The rearrangement uses TRBV11-2 and TRBJ2-5; 9 nucleotides align to TRBD2. The J segment lost 4 bases and the V segment lost 4 bases, leaving 10 bases of the junction unmatched. The V gene's germline CDR1 is SGHAT and CDR2 FQNNGV. This CDR3 region has 16 residues. CDR3 sequence (DNA): TGTGCCAGCAGCTCGATGGGACTAGCTGGTGGAGAGACCCAGTACTTC. It specifies CASSSMGLAGGETQYF.

The gene calls are TRBV30 and TRBJ2-3; D possibly corresponds to TRBD2 (6 bases). Germline V CDR1 and CDR2: GTSNPN, SVGIG (reference sequence). This CDR3 contains 16 residues. The germline V and J ends were trimmed by 3 bases and 6 bases, with 22 bases remaining between them. Written as DNA, the CDR3 is TGTGCCTGGAGGCCACGGGGGACTGGGGCAAGGGATACGCAGTATTTT. This codes for CAWRPRGTGARDTQYF.

J is TRBJ2-1 and V is TRBV11-3; D gene ambiguous. The CDR3 is made up of 12 amino acids. CDR1 is SGHNT and CDR2 is YENEEA in the germline V gene. The V gene lost 6 bases and the J gene lost 4 bases, with 7 bases spanning the gap. CDR3 region: CASSAGYNEQFF. The CDR3, as DNA: TGTGCCAGCAGTGCAGGATACAATGAGCAGTTCTTC.

Concerning this clone itself: Within the sample, other DNA sequences also encode this same CDR3. The chain is built from TRBV2 and TRBJ2-1; D gene uncertain. The V end was cut by 4 bases, the J end by 0 bases, with 7 bases between. The CDR3 loop spans 14 amino acids. Germline loops: CDR1 SNHLY, CDR2 FYNNEI. This CDR3 is CASSARSSYNEQFF. The CDR3, as DNA: TGTGCCAGCAGTGCTAGGAGCTCCTACAATGAGCAGTTCTTC.

This clone was counted once. The same CDR3 can be traced to other DNA sequences in this sample. The chain is built from TRBV5-1 and TRBJ2-3, with unresolved D. The V end lost 0 bases, the J end lost 0 bases, and 5 bases lay between the germline ends. Per the germline V gene, CDR1 is SGHRS and CDR2 is YFSETQ. The CDR3 spans 14 residues. CDR3 sequence (DNA): TGCGCCAGCAGCTTGGGGCCGAGCACAGATACGCAGTATTTT. This encodes CASSLGPSTDTQYF. Looking up the rest from reference TRBV5-1 and TRBJ2-3 gives the full variable domain: KAGVTQTPRYLIKTRGQQVTLSCSPISGHRSVSWYQQTPGQGLQFLFEYFSETQRNKGNFPGRFSGRQFSNSRSEMNVSTLELGDSALYLCASSLGPSTDTQYFGPGTRLTVL.

Points on this clone: The same CDR3 can be traced to other DNA sequences in this sample. V is TRBV5-1 and J is TRBJ2-5; a possible D gene is TRBD1 (5 bases). This CDR3 contains 15 residues. The germline V and J ends were trimmed by 0 bases and 5 bases, with 14 bases remaining between them. The germline gives CDR1 SGHRS, CDR2 YFSETQ. The CDR3 spells CASSLEGQGRETQYF. DNA of the CDR3: TGCGCCAGCAGCTTGGAGGGGCAGGGTAGGGAGACCCAGTACTTC.

The chain recombines TRBV2 with TRBJ1-1, with unresolved D. V shed 8 bases and J shed 3 bases, with 7 bases lying between them. The CDR3 contains 11 residues. Germline CDR1 and CDR2: SNHLY and FYNNEI. The CDR3: CASAQYTEAFF. CDR3 in DNA: TGTGCCAGCGCCCAGTACACTGAAGCTTTCTTT.

The chain carries TRBV27 and TRBJ2-7; D possibly corresponds to TRBD2 (6 bases). The CDR3 is 16 residues long. With 2 bases removed from V and 3 bases from J, the gap between germline ends came to 17 bases. CDR1 and CDR2 (germline): MNHEY, SMNVEV (reference sequence). The DNA for the CDR3 is TGTGCCAGCAGTTTAAAGGGAGGAGCCGGAGGCTACGAGCAGTACTTC. It yields the protein CASSLKGGAGGYEQYF.

This chain uses TRBV27 with TRBJ2-5, with D unclear. The germline gives CDR1 MNHEY, CDR2 SMNVEV (reference sequence). The CDR3 is made up of 13 amino acids. V was trimmed by 4 bases and J by 5 bases, leaving 11 bases between them. CDR3 nucleotide sequence: TGTGCCAGCAGTTCCTCCGCCCGGGAGACCCAGTACTTC. Protein product: CASSSSARETQYF.

This sequence joins TRBV9 and TRBJ2-3, with TRBD2 matching 7 bases. CDR1 and CDR2 from the germline V gene are SGDLS and YYNGEE. The junction had 8 bases not matched to a gene; V was cut back by 4 bases and J by 0 bases. The CDR3 is 16 amino acids. The CDR3 protein is CASSPWGGTSTDTQYF. The CDR3 DNA follows: TGTGCCAGCAGCCCCTGGGGGGGGACTAGCACAGATACGCAGTATTTT.

The genes are TRBV4-1 and TRBJ2-7, with D possibly matching TRBD1 (5 bases). Germline V gene lookup returns CDR1 MGHRA and CDR2 YSYEKL. This CDR3 is 16 amino acids long. Trimming removed 1 base from V and 4 bases from J, with 17 bases in between. CDR3 DNA sequence: TGCGCCAGCAGCCAAGTCAACAGGCTACTCCAATACGAGCAGTACTTC. It codes for CASSQVNRLLQYEQYF.

This clone was seen only once. The rearrangement joins TRBV29-1 to TRBJ2-3, with D possibly being TRBD1 (5 bases). Germline V CDR1 and CDR2: SQVTM, ANQGSEA. The CDR3 covers 14 residues. With 6 bases removed from V and 1 base from J, the gap between germline ends came to 14 bases. The CDR3: CSVVRTWGTDTQYF. The CDR3, as DNA: TGCAGCGTCGTCCGGACATGGGGCACAGATACGCAGTATTTT.

This clone was counted a single time. The genes are TRBV18 and TRBJ1-3; D perhaps matches TRBD1 (5 bases). The CDR3 spans 16 residues. V lost 5 bases to trimming and J lost 3 bases, with 17 bases between them. Germline V gene data show CDR1 as KGHSH and CDR2 as LQKENI. CDR3 region: CASSNDSPILGNTIYF. In DNA form, the CDR3 reads TGTGCCAGCTCAAACGACAGCCCGATCCTTGGAAACACCATATATTTT. Full variable domain (remainder filled in from reference TRBV18 and TRBJ1-3): NAGVMQNPRHLVRRRGQEARLRCSPMKGHSHVYWYRQLPEEGLKFMVYLQKENIIDESGMPKERFSAEFPKEGPSILRIQQVVRGDSAAYFCASSNDSPILGNTIYFGEGSWLTVV.

The chain recombines TRBV28 with TRBJ2-2; maybe TRBD2 (6 bases). The germline CDR1 and CDR2 sequences are MDHEN and SYDVKM. Trimming took off 2 bases at V and 4 bases at J, with 11 bases between the two ends. The CDR3 sequence is 15 residues long. The CDR3 DNA reads as TGTGCCAGCAGTTTAGGGGGAGGTAGCACCGGGGAGCTGTTTTTT. This gives the protein CASSLGGGSTGELFF.

The chain is built from TRBV18 and TRBJ1-3, with D unresolved. This CDR3 has 13 residues. Trimming removed 2 bases from V and 2 bases from J, with 4 bases in between. The germline CDR1 and CDR2 sequences are KGHSH and LQKENI. The DNA of the CDR3 is TGTGCCAGCTCACCAGCGACTGGAAACACCATATATTTT. The encoded protein is CASSPATGNTIYF.

This clone was seen once. The same CDR3 is also encoded by other DNA sequences in this sample. J is TRBJ2-3 and V is TRBV7-3; D ambiguous. Germline loops: CDR1 SGHTA, CDR2 FQGTGA. The V end lost 2 bases, the J end lost 2 bases, and 8 bases lay between the germline ends. The CDR3 has 14 amino acids. CDR3 sequence: CASSLGRYTDTQYF. CDR3 coding DNA: TGTGCCAGCAGCTTAGGACGGTACACAGATACGCAGTATTTT.